A selection of T cell receptor beta chains follows, all from one sample in a study of blood T cells in healthy people across ages. Using its own MiXCR run on the 5' RACE reads, TCRdb lists one record per CDR3 protein. The table lists some 1.4 million distinct CDR3 sequences, around 39% of them singletons. Material for sequencing was blood. These receptors were obtained from a woman younger than 30 in good health. CDR3s leave out the opening cysteine and the closing phenylalanine or tryptophan. The order of the fields is V gene, J gene, CDR3 length, CDR3 protein.

TRBV7-2	TRBJ2-3	11	ASSPGREDTQY
TRBV30	TRBJ2-3	9	AWTRGDTQY
TRBV12-3/TRBV12-4	TRBJ2-1	13	ASSAGVSTYNEQF
TRBV3-1	.	12	ASRVGAGYNEQY
TRBV20-1	TRBJ2-1	12	SAHSGRAVNEQF
TRBV20-1	TRBJ2-7	11	SARDEEGYEQY
TRBV20-1	TRBJ1-5	12	SAWPGRENQPQH
TRBV7-2	TRBJ2-5	14	ASSLVRTNLQETQY
TRBV20-1	.	11	SARHSQIETQY
TRBV12-5	TRBJ2-6	13	ASGFGNSGANVLT
TRBV12-3/TRBV12-4	TRBJ1-6	10	ATRQANSPLH
TRBV29-1	TRBJ2-5	12	SVSRDPRGETQY
TRBV4-1	.	14	AIAGTSGSSYNEQY
TRBV4-1	TRBJ2-3	16	ASSQDLAGGVGTDTQY
TRBV27	TRBJ2-1	12	ASSSWKVDNEQF
TRBV20-1	TRBJ1-5	13	SAISPGQVNQPQH
TRBV4-1	TRBJ2-1	17	ASSQAQRGTGTGPISQF
TRBV7-8	TRBJ2-1	11	ASSFLGANEQF
TRBV4-1	TRBJ1-5	13	ASSQSDGTNQPQH
TRBV5-1	TRBJ1-5	13	ASSLDGQINQPQH
TRBV20-1	TRBJ1-5	11	SGKDGFNQPQH
TRBV27	TRBJ2-7	13	ASSPTGDPFSEQY
TRBV10-3	TRBJ2-7	14	AISERTSGSYNEQY
TRBV7-9	TRBJ1-4	14	ASSFSDGDKGEKLF
TRBV12-3/TRBV12-4	TRBJ1-2	13	ASSLGGRGVYGYT
TRBV11-1	TRBJ2-1	13	ASSPGVSGYNEQF
TRBV6-6	TRBJ2-7	15	ASSGTSGRPSSYEQY
TRBV13	TRBJ1-1	11	ASSPRQMGTAF
TRBV6-5	.	10	ASSTGTAEQY
TRBV4-1	TRBJ1-5	12	ASSQDKPNQPQH
TRBV6-6	TRBJ2-1	8	ASGESGQF
TRBV3-1	TRBJ2-5	13	ASSQGGTLQETQY
TRBV5-1	TRBJ1-1	13	ASSTRQGVGTEAF
TRBV25-1	TRBJ2-7	11	ASSDRGGWEQY
TRBV19	TRBJ1-6	13	ASSTQGASNSPLH
TRBV3-1	TRBJ1-1	11	ASSNDRVTEAF
TRBV30	TRBJ1-1	10	AWTGLNTEAF
TRBV12-3/TRBV12-4	TRBJ2-1	13	ASSLGLAVDNGQF
TRBV27	TRBJ1-1	12	ASSADRTNTEAF
TRBV6-5	TRBJ2-1	14	ASRRAGWGSYNEQF
TRBV7-3	.	11	ASSKTHTYEQY
TRBV7-2	TRBJ1-2	12	ASSFRGTNYGYT
TRBV20-1	TRBJ2-2	12	SAREPGQAGELF
TRBV20-1	TRBJ2-7	11	SARVRDRVGQY